These T cell receptor beta chains were read from a single sample in a study of blood T cell repertoires in COVID-19. Method: immunoSEQ multiplex PCR; TCRdb's copy keeps in-frame clones and lacks some. The sample lists 250,000 to 350,000 clones; approximately 88% were seen once. Sequenced sample: peripheral blood. The source is a human donor with COVID-19, enrolled during active disease. The donor label of this sample is uncertain. Both conserved end residues are trimmed from each CDR3. D genes are given only for firm matches.

j_call v_call d_call cdr3_aa
TRBJ2-3 TRBV5-4 TRBD2 ASSLDSGNTDTQY
TRBJ2-3 TRBV7-8 TRBD2 ASSPRGSGGTDTQY
TRBJ1-2 TRBV6-6 . ASSYTTQGDGYT
TRBJ2-1 TRBV6-4 TRBD2 ASSRLAGAPSYNEQF
TRBJ1-6 TRBV7-2 TRBD1 ASSFNRQGVSPLH
TRBJ2-1 TRBV6-5 TRBD1 ASSRDRANNEQF
TRBJ1-2 TRBV5-6 . ASSRRSGGHGYT
TRBJ1-5 TRBV30 . AWSYRDNQPQH
TRBJ2-7 TRBV7-3 TRBD2 ASSSWTSGLGMDEQY
TRBJ1-1 TRBV14 TRBD1 ASSGTGTGVRVEAF
TRBJ1-2 TRBV6-6 TRBD1 ASIQGARGYT
TRBJ1-1 TRBV5-4 . ASSLPGALDTEAF
TRBJ1-1 TRBV29-1 . SGGRANTEAF
TRBJ2-1 TRBV12-5 TRBD2 ASGLGRGRLNEQF
TRBJ2-7 TRBV9 . ASSVSLGGPSYEQY
TRBJ1-2 TRBV6-5 . ASSGRVANYGYT
TRBJ2-3 TRBV27 TRBD2 ASSFRLAGHSTDTQY
TRBJ2-5 TRBV9 . ASSAGDRRSQETQY
TRBJ2-2 TRBV11-2 TRBD2 ASSFPGLAGEAELF
TRBJ1-1 TRBV5-8 . ASSLIWQAF
TRBJ2-6 TRBV5-1 TRBD2 ASNTLAAGANVLT
TRBJ1-5 TRBV19 . ASSMVWDYSNQPQH
TRBJ1-6 TRBV5-6 TRBD1 ASSSMRTGALPLH
TRBJ2-7 TRBV5-4 . ASSPEVAAYEQY
TRBJ1-5 TRBV19 . ASSIIRGAEPQH
TRBJ2-2 TRBV10-3 . AISEQATKAGELF
TRBJ2-7 TRBV18 TRBD2 ASSPPFQRGTYEQY
TRBJ2-2 TRBV5-6 . ASSFLSSTELF
TRBJ2-2 TRBV18 TRBD2 ASSPNRGDTGELF
TRBJ2-3 TRBV19 . ASSALADTQY
TRBJ1-1 TRBV3-1/TRBV3-2 . ASSQGLMNTEAF
TRBJ1-2 TRBV5-1 . ASSDQELYGYT
TRBJ1-4 TRBV2 . ASNPYRTNEKLF
TRBJ2-7 TRBV19 TRBD1 ASSISPGQLFSGQY
TRBJ2-4 TRBV5-1 TRBD1 ASSLGDSTAKNIQY
TRBJ1-5 TRBV19 TRBD1 ASSSSTGSGQPQH
TRBJ2-1 TRBV5-1 . ASSLTGFSYNEQF
TRBJ2-3 TRBV7-2 TRBD2 ASSRASGRAGDTQY
TRBJ2-2 TRBV2 . ASSATTGGGGELF